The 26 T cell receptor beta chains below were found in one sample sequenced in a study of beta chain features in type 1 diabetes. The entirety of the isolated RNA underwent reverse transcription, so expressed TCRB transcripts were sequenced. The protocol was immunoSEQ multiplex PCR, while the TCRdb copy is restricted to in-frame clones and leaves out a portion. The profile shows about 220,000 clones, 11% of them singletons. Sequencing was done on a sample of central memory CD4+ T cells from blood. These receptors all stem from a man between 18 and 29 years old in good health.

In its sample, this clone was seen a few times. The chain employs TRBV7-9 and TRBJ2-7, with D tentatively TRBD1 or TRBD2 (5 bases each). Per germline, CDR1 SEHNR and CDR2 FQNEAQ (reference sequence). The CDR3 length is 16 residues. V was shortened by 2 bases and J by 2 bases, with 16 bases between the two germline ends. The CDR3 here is CASSLIRGANPYEQYF. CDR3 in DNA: TGTGCCAGCAGCTTAATCAGAGGGGCTAATCCCTACGAGCAGTACTTC.

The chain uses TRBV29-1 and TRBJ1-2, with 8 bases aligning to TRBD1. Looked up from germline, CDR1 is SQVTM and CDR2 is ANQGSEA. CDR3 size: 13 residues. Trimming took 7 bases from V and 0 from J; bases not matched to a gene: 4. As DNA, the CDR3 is TGCAGCGACAAACAGGGGGCTAACTATGGCTACACCTTC. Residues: CSDKQGANYGYTF.

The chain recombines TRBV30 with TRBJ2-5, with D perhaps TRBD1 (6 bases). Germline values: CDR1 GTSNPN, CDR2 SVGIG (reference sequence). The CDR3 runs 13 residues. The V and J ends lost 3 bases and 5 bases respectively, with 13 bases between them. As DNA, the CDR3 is TGTGCCTGGAGGTTTCAGGGGCACGAGACCCAGTACTTC. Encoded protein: CAWRFQGHETQYF.

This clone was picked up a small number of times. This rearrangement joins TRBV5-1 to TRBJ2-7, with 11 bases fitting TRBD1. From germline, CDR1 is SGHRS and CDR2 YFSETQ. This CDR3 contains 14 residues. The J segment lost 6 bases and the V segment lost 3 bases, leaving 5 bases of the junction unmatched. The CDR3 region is CASSSGQGAGEQYF. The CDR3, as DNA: TGCGCCAGCAGCTCCGGACAGGGGGCCGGCGAGCAGTACTTC.

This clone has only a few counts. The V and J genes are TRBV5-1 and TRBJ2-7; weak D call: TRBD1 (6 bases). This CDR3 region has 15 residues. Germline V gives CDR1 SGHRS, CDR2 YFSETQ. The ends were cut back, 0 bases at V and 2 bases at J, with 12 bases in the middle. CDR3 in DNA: TGCGCCAGCAGCTTGGGAGCAAGGGGGACCTACGAGCAGTACTTC. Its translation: CASSLGARGTYEQYF. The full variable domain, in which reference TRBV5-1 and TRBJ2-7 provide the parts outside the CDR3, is KAGVTQTPRYLIKTRGQQVTLSCSPISGHRSVSWYQQTPGQGLQFLFEYFSETQRNKGNFPGRFSGRQFSNSRSEMNVSTLELGDSALYLCASSLGARGTYEQYFGPGTRLTVT.

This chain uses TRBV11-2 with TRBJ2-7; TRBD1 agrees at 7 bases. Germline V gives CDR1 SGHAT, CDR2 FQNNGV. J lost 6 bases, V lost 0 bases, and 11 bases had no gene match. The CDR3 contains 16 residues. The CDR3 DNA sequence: TGTGCCAGCAGCTTAGATACACAGGGGCTCTTGTCCGAGCAGTACTTC. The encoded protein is CASSLDTQGLLSEQYF.

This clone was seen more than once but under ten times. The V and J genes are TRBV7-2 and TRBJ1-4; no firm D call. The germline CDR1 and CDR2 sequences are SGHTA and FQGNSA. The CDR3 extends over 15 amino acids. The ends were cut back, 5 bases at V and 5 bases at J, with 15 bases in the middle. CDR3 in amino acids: CASSPIGVQNEKLFF. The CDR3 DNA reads TGTGCCAGCAGCCCCATCGGGGTACAAAATGAAAAACTGTTTTTT. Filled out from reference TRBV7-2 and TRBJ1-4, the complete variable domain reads GAGVSQSPSNKVTEKGKDVELRCDPISGHTALYWYRQSLGQGLEFLIYFQGNSAPDKSGLPSDRFSAERTGGSVSTLTIQRTQQEDSAVYLCASSPIGVQNEKLFFGSGTQLSVL.

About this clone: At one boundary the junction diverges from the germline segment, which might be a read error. The CDR3 region is CASSLEPGGNEQFF. In DNA form, the CDR3 reads TGTGCTAGCAGCTTAGAACCAGGGGGGAATGAGCAGTTCTTC. The chain uses TRBV7-7 and TRBJ2-1, with D possibly TRBD1 on 7 matching bases. This CDR3 spans 14 amino acids. The germline CDR1 and CDR2 sequences are SSHAT and FNYEAQ (reference sequence).

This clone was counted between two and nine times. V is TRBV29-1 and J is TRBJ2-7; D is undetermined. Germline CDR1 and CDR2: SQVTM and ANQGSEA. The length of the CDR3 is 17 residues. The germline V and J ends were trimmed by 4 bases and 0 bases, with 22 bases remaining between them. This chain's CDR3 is CSVANASLLGTSYEQYF. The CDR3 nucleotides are TGCAGCGTTGCTAACGCAAGTCTTCTAGGAACCTCCTACGAGCAGTACTTC.

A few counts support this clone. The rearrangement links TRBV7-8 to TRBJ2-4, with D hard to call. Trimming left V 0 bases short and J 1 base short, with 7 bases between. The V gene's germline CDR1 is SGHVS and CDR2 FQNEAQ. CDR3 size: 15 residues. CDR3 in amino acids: CASSLAGGAKNIQYF. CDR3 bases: TGTGCCAGCAGCTTAGCGGGTGGGGCCAAAAACATTCAGTACTTC.

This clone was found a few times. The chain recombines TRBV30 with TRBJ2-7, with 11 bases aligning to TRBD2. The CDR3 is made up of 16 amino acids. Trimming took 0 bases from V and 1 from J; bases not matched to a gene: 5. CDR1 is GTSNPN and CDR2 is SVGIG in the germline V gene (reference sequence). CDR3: CAWSVSLAGGSYEQYF. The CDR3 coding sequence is TGTGCCTGGAGTGTATCGCTAGCGGGAGGTTCCTACGAGCAGTACTTC.

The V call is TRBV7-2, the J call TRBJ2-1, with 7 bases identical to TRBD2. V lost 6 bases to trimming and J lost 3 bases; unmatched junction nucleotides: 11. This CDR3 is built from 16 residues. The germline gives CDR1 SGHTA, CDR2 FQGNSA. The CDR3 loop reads CASRLLGTTFYNEQFF. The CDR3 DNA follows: TGTGCCAGCAGGCTCCTCGGGACTACCTTCTACAATGAGCAGTTCTTC.

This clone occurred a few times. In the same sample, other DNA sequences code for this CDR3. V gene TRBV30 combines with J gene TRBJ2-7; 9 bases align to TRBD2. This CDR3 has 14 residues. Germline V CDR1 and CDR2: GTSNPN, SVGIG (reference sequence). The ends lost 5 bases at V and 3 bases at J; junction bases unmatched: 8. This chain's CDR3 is CAWGRLAASYEQYF. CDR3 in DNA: TGTGCCTGGGGTCGACTAGCGGCAAGCTACGAGCAGTACTTC.

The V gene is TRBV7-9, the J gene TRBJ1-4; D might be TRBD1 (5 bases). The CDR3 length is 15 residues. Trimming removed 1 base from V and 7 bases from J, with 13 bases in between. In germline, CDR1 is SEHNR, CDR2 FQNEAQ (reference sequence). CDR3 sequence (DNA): TGTGCCAGCAGCTTAGGAGCGGGGCTAATTGAAAAACTGTTTTTT. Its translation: CASSLGAGLIEKLFF.

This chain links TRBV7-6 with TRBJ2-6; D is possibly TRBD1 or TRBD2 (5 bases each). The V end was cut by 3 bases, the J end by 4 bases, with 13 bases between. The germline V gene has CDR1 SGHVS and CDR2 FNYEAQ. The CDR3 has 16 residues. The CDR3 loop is CASSFGATSGANVLTF. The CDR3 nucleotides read TGTGCCAGCAGCTTCGGGGCCACTTCCGGGGCCAACGTCCTGACTTTC.

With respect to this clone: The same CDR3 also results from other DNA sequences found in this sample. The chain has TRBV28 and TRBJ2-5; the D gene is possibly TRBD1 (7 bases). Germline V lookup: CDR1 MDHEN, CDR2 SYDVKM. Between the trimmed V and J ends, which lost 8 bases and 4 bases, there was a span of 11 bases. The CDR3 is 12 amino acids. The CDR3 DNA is TGTGCCAGCTCCCAGGGGGGAGAGACCCAGTACTTC. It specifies CASSQGGETQYF.

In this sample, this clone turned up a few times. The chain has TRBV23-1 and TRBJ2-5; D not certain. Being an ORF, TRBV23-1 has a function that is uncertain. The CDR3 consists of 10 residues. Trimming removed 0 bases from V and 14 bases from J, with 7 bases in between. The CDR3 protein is CASSQSGDYF. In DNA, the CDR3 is TGCGCCAGCAGTCAATCGGGCGACTACTTC.

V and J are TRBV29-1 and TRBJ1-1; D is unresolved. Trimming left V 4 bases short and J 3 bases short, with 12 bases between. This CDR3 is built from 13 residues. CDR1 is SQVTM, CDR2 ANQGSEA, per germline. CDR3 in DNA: TGCAGCGTTGCCTCCGGCTGGGACACTGAAGCTTTCTTT. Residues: CSVASGWDTEAFF.

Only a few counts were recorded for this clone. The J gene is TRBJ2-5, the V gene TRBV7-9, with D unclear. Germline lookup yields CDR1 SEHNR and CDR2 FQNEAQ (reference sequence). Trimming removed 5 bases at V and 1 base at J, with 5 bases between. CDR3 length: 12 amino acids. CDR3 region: CASSAGQETQYF. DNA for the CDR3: TGTGCCAGCAGCGCAGGCCAAGAGACCCAGTACTTC.

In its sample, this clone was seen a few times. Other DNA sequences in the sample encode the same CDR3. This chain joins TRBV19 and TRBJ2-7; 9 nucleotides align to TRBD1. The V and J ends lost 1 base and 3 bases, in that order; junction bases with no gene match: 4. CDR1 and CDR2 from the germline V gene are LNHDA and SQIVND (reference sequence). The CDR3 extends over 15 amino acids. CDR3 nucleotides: TGTGCCAGTAGTATAGGGACAGGGGAATTCTACGAGCAGTACTTC. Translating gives CASSIGTGEFYEQYF.

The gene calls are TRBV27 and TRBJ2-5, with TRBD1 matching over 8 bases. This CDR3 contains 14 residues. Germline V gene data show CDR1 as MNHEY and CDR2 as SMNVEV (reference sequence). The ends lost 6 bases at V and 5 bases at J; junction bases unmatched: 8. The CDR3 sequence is CASSRQGFGETQYF. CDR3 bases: TGTGCCAGCAGCCGACAGGGGTTTGGGGAGACCCAGTACTTC.

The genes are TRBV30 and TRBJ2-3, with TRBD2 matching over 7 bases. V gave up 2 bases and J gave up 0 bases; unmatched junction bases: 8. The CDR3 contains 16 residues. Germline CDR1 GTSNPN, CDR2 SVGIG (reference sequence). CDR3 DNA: TGTGCCTGGAGTCATTTTAGCGGGTCGAGCACAGATACGCAGTATTTT. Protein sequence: CAWSHFSGSSTDTQYF.

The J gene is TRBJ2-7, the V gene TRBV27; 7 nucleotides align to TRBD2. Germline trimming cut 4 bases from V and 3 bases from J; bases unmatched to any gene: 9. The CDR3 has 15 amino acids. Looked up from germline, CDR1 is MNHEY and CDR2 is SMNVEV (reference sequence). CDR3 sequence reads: CASSSGRDAIYEQYF. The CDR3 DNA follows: TGTGCCAGCAGTTCGGGGAGGGATGCGATCTACGAGCAGTACTTC.

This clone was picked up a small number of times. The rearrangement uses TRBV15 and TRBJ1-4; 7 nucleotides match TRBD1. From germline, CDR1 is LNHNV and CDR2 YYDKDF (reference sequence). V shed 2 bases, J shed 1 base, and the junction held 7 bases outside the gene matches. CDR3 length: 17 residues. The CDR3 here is CATSRSRQGGTNEKLFF. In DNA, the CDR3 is TGTGCCACCAGCAGATCGCGACAGGGTGGAACTAATGAAAAACTGTTTTTT.

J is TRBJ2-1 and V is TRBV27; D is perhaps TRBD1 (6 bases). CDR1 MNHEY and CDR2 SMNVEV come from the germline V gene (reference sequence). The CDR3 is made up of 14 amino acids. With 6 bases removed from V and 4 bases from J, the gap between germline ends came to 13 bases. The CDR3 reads CASRMGAIYNEQFF. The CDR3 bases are TGTGCCAGCAGAATGGGGGCAATTTACAATGAGCAGTTCTTC.

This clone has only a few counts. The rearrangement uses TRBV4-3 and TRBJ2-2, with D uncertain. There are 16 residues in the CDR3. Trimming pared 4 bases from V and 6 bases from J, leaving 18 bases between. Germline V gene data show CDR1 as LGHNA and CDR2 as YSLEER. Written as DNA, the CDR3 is TGCGCCAGCAGCCCTTCGACCGGCGCGCAGTCCGGGGAGCTGTTTTTT. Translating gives CASSPSTGAQSGELFF.